Included here is one TCR beta chain sequence, with context. Its antigen is not identified. PCR was performed using 60 Vbeta and 13 Jbeta primers. The assay was immunoSEQ multiplex PCR, and TCRdb's table has in-frame clones only and misses some. The table lists 120,000 to 150,000 clones, about four fifths of them singletons, with around 4% in the top ten. The sample is drawn from a study of cytomegalovirus exposure and HLA in healthy donors. The CDR3 runs 15 residues. V gave up 0 bases and J gave up 3 bases; unmatched junction bases: 4. The V gene's germline CDR1 is MNHNS and CDR2 SASEGT. General study results and limits: Later analysis showed TCR association rates varying by HLA locus, highest for DRB1 and lowest for HLA-C. There were a few CMV-associated chains whose specificity for CMV antigens was confirmed in vitro.

The genes are TRBV6-1 and TRBJ2-7; 8 bases align to TRBD1. Sequencing used PBMCs. The TCR comes from a man between 35 and 55 years old in good health and CMV-seropositive. The CDR3 bases are TGTGCCAGCAGTGAAGCGCTACAGGGGGGCTACGAGCAGTACTTC. The encoded protein is CASSEALQGGYEQYF.